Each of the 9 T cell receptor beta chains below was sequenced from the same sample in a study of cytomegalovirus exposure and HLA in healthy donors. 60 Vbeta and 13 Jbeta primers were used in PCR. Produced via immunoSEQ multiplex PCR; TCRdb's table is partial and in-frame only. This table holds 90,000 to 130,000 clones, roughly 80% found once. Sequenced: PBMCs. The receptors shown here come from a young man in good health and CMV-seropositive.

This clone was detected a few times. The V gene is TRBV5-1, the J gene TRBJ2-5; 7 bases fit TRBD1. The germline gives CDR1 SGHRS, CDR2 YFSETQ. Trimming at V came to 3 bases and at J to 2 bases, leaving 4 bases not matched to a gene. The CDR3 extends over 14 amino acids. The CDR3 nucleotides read TGCGCCAGCAGCTCCTGGGACAGTCAAGAGACCCAGTACTTC. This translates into CASSSWDSQETQYF.

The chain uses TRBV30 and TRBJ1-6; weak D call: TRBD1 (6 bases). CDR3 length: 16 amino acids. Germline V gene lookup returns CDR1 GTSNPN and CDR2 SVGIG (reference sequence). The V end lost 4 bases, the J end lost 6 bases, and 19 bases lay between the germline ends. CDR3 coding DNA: TGTGCCTGGAAAAGCACCGGGCAGGGGACTAATTCACCCCTCCACTTT. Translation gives CAWKSTGQGTNSPLHF.

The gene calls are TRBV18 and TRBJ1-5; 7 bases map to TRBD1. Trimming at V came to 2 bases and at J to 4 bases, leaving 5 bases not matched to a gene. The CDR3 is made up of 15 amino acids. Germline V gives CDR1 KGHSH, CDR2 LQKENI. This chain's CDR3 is CASSPRTGGNQPQHF. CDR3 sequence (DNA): TGTGCCAGCTCACCAAGGACAGGCGGGAATCAGCCCCAGCATTTT.

CDR3 sequence (DNA): TGTGCCAGCAGCCCGGGACTAGCGGGGACCGGGGAGCTGTTTTTT. The encoded protein is CASSPGLAGTGELFF. The chain combines TRBV7-2 with TRBJ2-2; TRBD2 aligns across 13 bases. The CDR3 extends over 15 amino acids. V lost 5 bases and J lost 5; bases outside the gene matches: 2. Germline CDR1 SGHTA, CDR2 FQGNSA.

The CDR3, as DNA: TGCAGCGTTGAAGATTTGACAGGGGGAACAGATACGCAGTATTTT. Its protein is CSVEDLTGGTDTQYF. This chain links TRBV29-1 with TRBJ2-3; 9 nucleotides match TRBD1. CDR1 SQVTM and CDR2 ANQGSEA come from the germline V gene. V gave up 0 bases and J gave up 3 bases; unmatched junction bases: 4. The CDR3 consists of 15 residues.

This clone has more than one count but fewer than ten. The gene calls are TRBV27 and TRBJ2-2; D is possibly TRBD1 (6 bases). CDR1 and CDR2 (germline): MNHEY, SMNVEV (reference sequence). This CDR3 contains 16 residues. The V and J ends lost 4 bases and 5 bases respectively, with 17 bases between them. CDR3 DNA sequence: TGTGCCAGCAGTTCCCCCTTAGACACAGGGACCGGGGAGCTGTTTTTT. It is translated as CASSSPLDTGTGELFF.

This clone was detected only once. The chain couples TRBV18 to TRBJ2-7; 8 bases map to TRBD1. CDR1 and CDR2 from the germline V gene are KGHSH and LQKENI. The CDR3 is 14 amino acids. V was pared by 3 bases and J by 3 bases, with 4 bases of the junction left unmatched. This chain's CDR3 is CASSPGTGDYEQYF. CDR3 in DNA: TGTGCCAGCTCACCCGGGACAGGTGACTACGAGCAGTACTTC.

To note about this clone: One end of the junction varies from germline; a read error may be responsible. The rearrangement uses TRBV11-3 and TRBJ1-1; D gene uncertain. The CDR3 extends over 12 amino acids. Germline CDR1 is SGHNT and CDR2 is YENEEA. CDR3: CASSPLNAEAFF. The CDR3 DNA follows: TGTGCCAGCAGCCCACTGAACGCTGAAGCTTTCTTT.

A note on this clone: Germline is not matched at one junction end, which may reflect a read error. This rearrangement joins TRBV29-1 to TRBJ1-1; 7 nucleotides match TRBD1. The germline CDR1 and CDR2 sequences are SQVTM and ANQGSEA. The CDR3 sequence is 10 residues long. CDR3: CSVEELTGAF. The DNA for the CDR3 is TGCAGCGTTGAAGAGCTAACAGGGGCCTTT.